This T cell receptor beta chain originates from a study of cytomegalovirus exposure and HLA in healthy donors. PCR amplification relied on 60 Vbeta primers (plus 13 Jbeta primers). Sequencing used immunoSEQ multiplex PCR; TCRdb keeps in-frame clones, though not all of them. Its table lists some 130,000 clones. From germline, CDR1 is MDHEN and CDR2 SYDVKM. The CDR3 has 14 residues. V was shortened by 6 bases and J by 2 bases, with 13 bases between the two germline ends. The sample comprised PBMCs. The source of this sequence is a woman between 35 and 50 years old in good health and CMV-seropositive. This chain joins TRBV28 and TRBJ1-1, with D possibly TRBD1 on 5 matching bases. CDR3 bases: TGTGCCAGCAGAGTACAGGCAAAAAACACTGAAGCTTTCTTT. It specifies CASRVQAKNTEAFF.